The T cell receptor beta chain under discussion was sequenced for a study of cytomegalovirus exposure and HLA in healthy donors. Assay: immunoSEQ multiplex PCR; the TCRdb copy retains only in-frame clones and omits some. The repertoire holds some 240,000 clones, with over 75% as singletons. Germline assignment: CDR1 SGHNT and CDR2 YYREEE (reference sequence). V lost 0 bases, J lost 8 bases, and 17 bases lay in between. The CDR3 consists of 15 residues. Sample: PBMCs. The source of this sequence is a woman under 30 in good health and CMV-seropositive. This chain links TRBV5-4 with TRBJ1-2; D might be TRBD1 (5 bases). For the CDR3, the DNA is TGTGCCAGCAGCTTGGGAAGGGGCTCTGCCCGGGGCTACACCTTC. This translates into CASSLGRGSARGYTF.